The clone carrying this T cell receptor beta chain was picked up one time. Original methodology: Estimation of nucleated cell counts was performed using reference gene primer amplification. Clones were read by immunoSEQ multiplex PCR, and TCRdb kept only the in-frame ones, dropping some. That table is the source of V, J and clone size, and D and trimming were worked out from the DNA. The sample has under 150,000 clones, 84% seen once. The data belong to a study of blood T cell repertoires in COVID-19. The wider study: Samples representing acute and convalescent COVID-19 were sourced from the United States, Italy and Spain. T cells, B-cell-depleted T cells, or PBMCs supplied cDNA or gDNA.

CDR1 and CDR2 from the germline V gene are SGHTS and YDEGEE. The CDR3 spans 15 residues. V lost 0 bases and J 5 bases, leaving 11 bases between the germline ends. The rearrangement links TRBV5-8 to TRBJ1-4; no clear D gene. This clonotype was sampled from a human donor in a cohort sampled during active COVID-19. The source material was peripheral blood. CDR3 bases: TGTGCCAGCAGCTTGGACGGTGGGAGAAATGAAAAACTGTTTTTT. This sequence encodes CASSLDGGRNEKLFF.